This T cell receptor (beta chain) was sequenced for a study of response to subunit inactivated influenza vaccine. The V gene lost 10 bases and the J gene lost 7 bases, with 19 bases spanning the gap. The length of the CDR3 is 14 residues. Germline V CDR1 and CDR2: MDHEN, SYDVKM. This clonotype was observed a few times. TCRdb re-called the RT-PCR reads with MiXCR, one entry per CDR3 protein. The sample holds 650,000 to 800,000 distinct CDR3 sequences, about 15% seen once. Material: PBMCs from blood, obtained around 14 days before vaccination. The J gene is TRBJ1-4, the V gene TRBV28, with unresolved D. This receptor was obtained from a man aged 50 or older who received an inactivated influenza vaccine. The CDR3 bases are TGTGCCACCCAGTTACCCACCCGGGGTGAAAAACTGTTTTTT. As protein: CATQLPTRGEKLFF.